These T cell receptor beta chains were read from a single sample in a study of T cell responses to AZD1222 COVID-19 vaccine. The assay was immunoSEQ multiplex PCR, and TCRdb's table has in-frame clones only and misses some. This table has about 93,000 clones, approximately 88% appearing once. The sample was peripheral blood, taken on day 0 of AZD1222 vaccination. Receptor source: an adult in good health. Each CDR3 is given with its conserved first and last residue. Each record gives: clone size, D gene, J gene, V gene, CDR3 protein, CDR3 DNA. The D gene is left open where the match is weak. Part of the rows lack a size; the others show once, few, many or a class for expanded clones.

.,.,TRBJ1-1,TRBV10-3,CAISESTVNTEAFF,TGTGCCATCAGTGAGTCCACGGTGAACACTGAAGCTTTCTTT
.,.,TRBJ1-1,TRBV18,CASSPPMNTEAFF,TGTGCCAGCTCACCACCGATGAACACTGAAGCTTTCTTT
.,TRBD1,TRBJ1-2,TRBV10-3,CASSQDRSNYGYTF,TGTGCCAGCTCCCAGGACAGGAGTAACTATGGCTACACCTTC
.,.,TRBJ2-1,TRBV9,CASSPLPSVGEQFF,TGTGCCAGCAGCCCTCTGCCTAGCGTGGGTGAGCAGTTCTTC
.,.,TRBJ2-7,TRBV19,CASSTGTVTYEQYF,TGTGCCAGTAGTACGGGAACGGTAACCTACGAGCAGTACTTC
.,.,TRBJ1-1,TRBV7-9,CASSPQGLLNTEAFF,TGTGCCAGCAGCCCCCAGGGACTTCTGAACACTGAAGCTTTCTTT
.,.,TRBJ2-7,TRBV27,CASTSGTAGEQYF,TGTGCCAGCACCTCTGGTACCGCCGGCGAGCAGTACTTC
.,.,TRBJ1-1,TRBV12-3/TRBV12-4,CASSLVGNTEAFF,TGTGCCAGCAGTTTAGTGGGCAACACTGAAGCTTTCTTT
.,TRBD2,TRBJ2-2,TRBV2,CASSDRWVAGRFTGELFF,TGTGCCAGCAGTGATCGCTGGGTAGCGGGAAGATTCACCGGGGAGCTGTTTTTT
.,TRBD1,TRBJ1-2,TRBV20-1,CSASPGQGARYGYTF,TGCAGTGCTAGTCCCGGACAGGGGGCGCGGTATGGCTACACCTTC
.,TRBD2,TRBJ2-1,TRBV28,CASSFGLASSYNEQFF,TGTGCCAGCAGTTTCGGACTAGCCAGCTCCTACAATGAGCAGTTCTTC
.,.,TRBJ1-3,TRBV19,CASSIPASGNTIYF,TGTGCCAGTAGTATACCCGCGTCTGGAAACACCATATATTTT
.,.,TRBJ1-3,TRBV7-9,CASSPGAGFFTIYF,TGTGCCAGCAGCCCAGGGGCAGGTTTTTTCACCATATATTTT
.,.,TRBJ2-1,TRBV7-9,CASSQLLETFF,TGTGCCAGCAGCCAACTACTAGAGACGTTCTTC
.,.,TRBJ2-3,TRBV7-2,CASSLGNVAGTDTQYF,TGTGCCAGCAGCTTAGGGAACGTAGCGGGCACAGATACGCAGTATTTT
.,.,TRBJ2-1,TRBV23-1,CASSQSRGWATMYNEQFF,TGCGCCAGCAGTCAATCTCGGGGGTGGGCTACCATGTACAATGAGCAGTTCTTC
.,TRBD2,TRBJ2-7,TRBV3-1/TRBV3-2,CASSRGLAGVWEQYF,TGTGCCAGCAGCCGCGGACTAGCGGGAGTGTGGGAGCAGTACTTC
.,.,TRBJ2-1,TRBV3-1/TRBV3-2,CASSQTRQQFF,TGTGCCAGCAGCCAAACCAGGCAGCAGTTCTTC
.,.,TRBJ1-5,TRBV9,CASSAGRRSGVEPQHF,TGTGCCAGCAGCGCAGGACGGCGGTCGGGGGTGGAGCCCCAGCATTTT
.,.,TRBJ1-1,TRBV21-1,CASSSFNRGPGAEAFF,TGTGCCAGCAGCAGTTTCAACAGGGGGCCGGGGGCTGAAGCTTTCTTT
.,.,TRBJ1-2,TRBV28,CASLYRDGDYGYTF,TGTGCCAGCCTTTATCGGGACGGGGACTATGGCTACACCTTC
once,.,TRBJ2-7,TRBV20-1,CSARDTLEQYF,TGCAGTGCTCGAGACACCCTCGAGCAGTACTTC
.,.,TRBJ1-3,TRBV7-9,CASRRQSDSGNTIYF,TGTGCCAGCCGCCGACAGTCGGACTCTGGAAACACCATATATTTT
few,TRBD1,TRBJ1-1,TRBV10-3,CAISESRGRGAPGEAFF,TGTGCCATCAGTGAGTCCAGGGGGCGCGGGGCCCCAGGTGAAGCTTTCTTT
.,.,TRBJ2-7,TRBV12-2,CASPRGEGVLYEQYF,TGTGCAAGCCCGCGGGGGGAGGGGGTTCTTTACGAGCAGTACTTC
.,.,TRBJ1-1,TRBV19,CASTRLKPFTEAFF,TGTGCCAGTACCCGACTCAAGCCTTTCACTGAAGCTTTCTTT
.,.,TRBJ2-1,TRBV7-8,CASSLVQYNEQFF,TGTGCCAGCAGCTTAGTACAGTACAATGAGCAGTTCTTC
.,.,TRBJ2-1,TRBV19,CASSGIVGPGDEQFF,TGTGCCAGTAGTGGGATTGTCGGTCCTGGGGATGAGCAGTTCTTC
once,.,TRBJ1-1,TRBV15,CATSRVRETEAFF,TGTGCCACCAGCAGAGTAAGGGAAACTGAAGCTTTCTTT
.,.,TRBJ2-5,TRBV16,CASSQSGYQETQYF,TGTGCCAGCAGCCAATCGGGGTACCAAGAGACCCAGTACTTC
.,.,TRBJ2-2,TRBV27,CASSLEGYTGELFF,TGTGCCAGCAGTTTAGAGGGATACACCGGGGAGCTGTTTTTT
.,.,TRBJ2-7,TRBV12-3/TRBV12-4,CASSSYYEQYF,TGTGCCAGCAGCTCGTACTACGAGCAGTACTTC
.,TRBD1,TRBJ1-6,TRBV9,CASSATGGDSPLHF,TGTGCCAGCAGCGCGACAGGGGGCGATTCACCCCTCCACTTT
.,.,TRBJ1-3,TRBV9,CASSVASSGNTIYF,TGTGCCAGCAGCGTAGCTTCCTCTGGAAACACCATATATTTT
.,.,TRBJ2-7,TRBV6-5,CASSSSFGTYEQYF,TGTGCCAGCAGTTCGTCTTTTGGCACCTACGAGCAGTACTTC
.,.,TRBJ2-2,TRBV9,CASSVGLSNTGELFF,TGTGCCAGCAGCGTAGGACTTTCGAACACCGGGGAGCTGTTTTTT
.,.,TRBJ1-4,TRBV7-9,CASSVVPGEKEGDEKLFF,TGTGCCAGCAGCGTCGTTCCAGGGGAAAAGGAAGGGGATGAAAAACTGTTTTTT
few,.,TRBJ1-3,TRBV27,CASSLNFGRSVGNTIYF,TGTGCCAGCAGTTTAAATTTTGGGAGATCGGTTGGAAACACCATATATTTT
.,TRBD2,TRBJ2-1,TRBV11-3,CASSPGLAGASYNEQFF,TGTGCCAGCAGCCCAGGACTAGCGGGAGCTTCCTACAATGAGCAGTTCTTC
few,.,TRBJ2-1,TRBV9,CASSDEPGTLENEQFF,TGTGCCAGCAGCGACGAACCCGGGACCCTCGAGAATGAGCAGTTCTTC
.,.,TRBJ1-1,TRBV19,CASSTPDGDEAFF,TGTGCCAGTAGTACCCCCGACGGAGATGAAGCTTTCTTT
.,TRBD1,TRBJ2-7,TRBV6-1,CASSELDRGRNAPYEQYF,TGTGCCAGCAGTGAACTGGACAGGGGACGAAATGCTCCTTACGAGCAGTACTTC
few,.,TRBJ1-3,TRBV6-5,CASSWGSGNTIYF,TGTGCCAGCAGCTGGGGTTCTGGAAACACCATATATTTT